This entry concerns a single TCR beta chain. Its antigen is unidentified. PCR used 60 Vbeta primers and 13 Jbeta primers. In the original processing: A later analysis tallied about 80 million unique TCR beta chains, approximately 11 million of them shared. Data came from immunoSEQ multiplex PCR; TCRdb stores just in-frame clones and leaves some out. V and J calls plus clone size are reproduced from that table; the DNA served to infer D and trimming. Its clone listing holds 90,000 to 100,000 clones. This entry comes from a study of cytomegalovirus exposure and HLA in healthy donors. Turning to the study itself: Inside one of the first data releases sat around 85 million unique TCRs taken from HLA-typed donors.

Study-wide points: Most of the CMV-associated TCR beta chains (in a later analysis) appeared to be HLA-restricted. The study assumed roughly uniform donor sequencing depth for presence/absence analyses.

The CDR3 runs to 15 residues. Trimming removed 4 bases at V and 3 bases at J, with 16 bases between. In germline, CDR1 is SGHKS, CDR2 YYEKEE (reference sequence). The sequencing input was PBMCs. V gene TRBV5-5 combines with J gene TRBJ1-1; D might be TRBD1 (6 bases). This clonotype originated in a young woman in good health and CMV-seronegative. In DNA form, the CDR3 reads TGTGCCAGCAGCCCGTCACAGGGAGGGGACACTGAAGCTTTCTTT. It specifies CASSPSQGGDTEAFF.